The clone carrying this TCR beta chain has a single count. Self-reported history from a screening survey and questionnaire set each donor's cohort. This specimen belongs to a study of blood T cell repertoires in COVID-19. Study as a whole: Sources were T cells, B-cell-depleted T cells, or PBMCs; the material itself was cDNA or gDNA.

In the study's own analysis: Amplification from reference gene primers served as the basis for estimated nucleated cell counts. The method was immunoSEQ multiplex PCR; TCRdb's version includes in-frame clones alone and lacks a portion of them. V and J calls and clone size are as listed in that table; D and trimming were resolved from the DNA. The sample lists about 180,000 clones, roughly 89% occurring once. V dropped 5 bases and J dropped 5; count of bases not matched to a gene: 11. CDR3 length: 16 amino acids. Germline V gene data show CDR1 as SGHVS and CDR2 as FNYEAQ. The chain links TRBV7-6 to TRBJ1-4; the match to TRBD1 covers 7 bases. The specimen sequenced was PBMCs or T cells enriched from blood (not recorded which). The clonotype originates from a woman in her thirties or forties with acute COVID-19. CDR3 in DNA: TGTGCCAGCAGCCCCCCTTTATGGACAGGAAATGAAAAACTGTTTTTT. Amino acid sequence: CASSPPLWTGNEKLFF.